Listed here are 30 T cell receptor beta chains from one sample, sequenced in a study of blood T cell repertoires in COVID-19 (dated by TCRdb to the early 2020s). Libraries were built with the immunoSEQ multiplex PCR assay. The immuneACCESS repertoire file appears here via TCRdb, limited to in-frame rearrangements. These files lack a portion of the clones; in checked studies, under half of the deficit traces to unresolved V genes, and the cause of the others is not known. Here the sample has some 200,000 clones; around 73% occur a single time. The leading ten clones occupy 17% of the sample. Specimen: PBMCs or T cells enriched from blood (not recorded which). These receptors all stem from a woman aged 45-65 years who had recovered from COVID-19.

The CDR3 sequence: CASSLSGTSNEQYF. The CDR3 DNA reads TGTGCCAGCTCATTGTCCGGGACTAGCAACGAGCAGTACTTC. The chain carries TRBV18 and TRBJ2-7; 9 bases agree with TRBD2. The CDR3 has 14 residues. Germline CDR1 KGHSH, CDR2 LQKENI. With V trimmed by 5 bases and J by 5 bases, 7 bases remained unmatched.

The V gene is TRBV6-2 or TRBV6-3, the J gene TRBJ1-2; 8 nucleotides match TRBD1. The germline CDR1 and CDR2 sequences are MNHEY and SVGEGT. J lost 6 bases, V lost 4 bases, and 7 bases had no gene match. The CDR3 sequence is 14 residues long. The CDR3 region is CASSSRQGADGYTF. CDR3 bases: TGTGCCAGCAGTTCCCGGCAGGGGGCCGATGGCTACACCTTC.

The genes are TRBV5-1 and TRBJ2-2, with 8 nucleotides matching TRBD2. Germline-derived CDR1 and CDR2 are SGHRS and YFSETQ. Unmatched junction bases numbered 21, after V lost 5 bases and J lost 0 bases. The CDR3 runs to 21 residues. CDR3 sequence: CASSAPPPGGRTFANTGELFF. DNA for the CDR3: TGCGCCAGCAGTGCTCCCCCCCCCGGCGGGAGGACGTTCGCGAACACCGGGGAGCTGTTTTTT.

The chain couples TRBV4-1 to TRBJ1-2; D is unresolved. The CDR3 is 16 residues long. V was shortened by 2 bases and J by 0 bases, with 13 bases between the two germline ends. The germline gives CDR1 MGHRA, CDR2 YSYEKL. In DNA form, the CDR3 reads TGCGCCAGCAGCCAACATACCGACTGGACTAACTATGGCTACACCTTC. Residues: CASSQHTDWTNYGYTF.

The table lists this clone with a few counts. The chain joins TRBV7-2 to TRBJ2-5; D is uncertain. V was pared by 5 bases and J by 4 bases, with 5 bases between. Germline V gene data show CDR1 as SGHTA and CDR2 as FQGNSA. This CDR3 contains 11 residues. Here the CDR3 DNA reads TGTGCCAGCAGCACTCTAGAGACCCAGTACTTC. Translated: CASSTLETQYF.

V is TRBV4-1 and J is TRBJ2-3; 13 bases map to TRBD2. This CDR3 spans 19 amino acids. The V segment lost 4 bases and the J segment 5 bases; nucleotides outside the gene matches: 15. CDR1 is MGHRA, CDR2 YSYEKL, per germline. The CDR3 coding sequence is TGCGCCAGCAGCCGGGGGAGGGGACTAGCGGGGCCGTCCATAGATACGCAGTATTTT. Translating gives CASSRGRGLAGPSIDTQYF.

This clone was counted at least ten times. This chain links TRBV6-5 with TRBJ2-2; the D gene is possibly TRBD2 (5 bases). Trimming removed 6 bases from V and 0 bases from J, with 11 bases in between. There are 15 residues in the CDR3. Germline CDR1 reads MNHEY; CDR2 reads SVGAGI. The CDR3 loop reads CASRRTSTNTGELFF. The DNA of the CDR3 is TGTGCCAGCAGAAGGACTTCAACGAACACCGGGGAGCTGTTTTTT.

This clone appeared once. The CDR3 DNA is TGTGCCATCAGGGGACAGGGGGGCAATCAGCCCCAGCATTTT. Translating it yields CAIRGQGGNQPQHF. The rearrangement joins TRBV10-3 to TRBJ1-5; TRBD1 matches at 11 bases. V lost 6 bases to trimming and J lost 2 bases; unmatched junction nucleotides: 0. CDR1 ENHRY and CDR2 SYGVKD come from the germline V gene. There are 14 residues in the CDR3.

CDR3 DNA: TGTGCCAGCAGTTTAGTCCTAGCGGGACGGGAGACCCAGTACTTC. It translates to CASSLVLAGRETQYF. The gene calls are TRBV28 and TRBJ2-5, with 9 bases lining up with TRBD2. V lost 2 bases and J lost 5; bases outside the gene matches: 6. This CDR3 is 15 amino acids long. Germline CDR1 and CDR2: MDHEN and SYDVKM. The full variable domain, completed using reference TRBV28 and TRBJ2-5, is DVKVTQSSRYLVKRTGEKVFLECVQDMDHENMFWYRQDPGLGLRLIYFSYDVKMKEKGDIPEGYSVSREKKERFSLILESASTNQTSMYLCASSLVLAGRETQYFGPGTRLLVL.

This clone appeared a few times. The CDR3 protein is CASSFHLAGPGYNEQFF. CDR3 sequence (DNA): TGTGCCAGCAGCTTTCACTTAGCGGGTCCTGGGTACAATGAGCAGTTCTTC. The V call is TRBV11-2, the J call TRBJ2-1; the match to TRBD2 covers 7 bases. Germline lookup yields CDR1 SGHAT and CDR2 FQNNGV. This CDR3 has 17 amino acids. V dropped 3 bases and J dropped 4; count of bases not matched to a gene: 12.

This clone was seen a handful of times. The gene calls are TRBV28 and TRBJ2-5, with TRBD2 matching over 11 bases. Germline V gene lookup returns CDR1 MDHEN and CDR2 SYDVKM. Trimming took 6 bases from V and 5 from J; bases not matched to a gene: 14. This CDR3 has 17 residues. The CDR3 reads CASRIKILAGVGETQYF. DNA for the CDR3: TGTGCCAGCAGAATAAAAATACTAGCGGGAGTGGGGGAGACCCAGTACTTC.

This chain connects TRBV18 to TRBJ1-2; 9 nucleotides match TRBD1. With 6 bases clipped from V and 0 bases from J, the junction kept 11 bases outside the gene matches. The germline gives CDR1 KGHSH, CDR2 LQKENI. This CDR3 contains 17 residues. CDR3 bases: TGTGCCAGCTCCGTCACCCCGGGACAGGGCGCTAACTATGGCTACACCTTC. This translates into CASSVTPGQGANYGYTF.

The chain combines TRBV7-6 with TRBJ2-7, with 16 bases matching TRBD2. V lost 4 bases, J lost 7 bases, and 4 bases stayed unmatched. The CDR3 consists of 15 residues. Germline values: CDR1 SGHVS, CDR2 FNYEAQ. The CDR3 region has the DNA TGTGCCAGCAGCTGGGGACTAGCGGGAGGGGGGGAGCAGTACTTC. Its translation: CASSWGLAGGGEQYF.

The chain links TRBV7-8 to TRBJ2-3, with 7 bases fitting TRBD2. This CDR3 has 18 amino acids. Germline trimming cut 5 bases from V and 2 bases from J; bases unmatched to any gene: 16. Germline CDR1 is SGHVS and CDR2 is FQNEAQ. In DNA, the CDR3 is TGTGCCAGCAGCCTCCGGCCAGCTAAAGCGGGATACACAGATACGCAGTATTTT. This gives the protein CASSLRPAKAGYTDTQYF.

CDR3 nucleotides: TGTGCCTGGAGCCTATACTCTGGAAACACCATATATTTT. It yields the protein CAWSLYSGNTIYF. The chain links TRBV30 to TRBJ1-3; D gene uncertain. There are 13 residues in the CDR3. Trimming pared 3 bases from V and 0 bases from J, leaving 6 bases between. Germline V gene sequence: CDR1 GTSNPN, CDR2 SVGIG (reference sequence). Full variable domain (outside the CDR3, taken from reference TRBV30 and TRBJ1-3): SQTIHQWPATLVQPVGSPLSLECTVEGTSNPNLYWYRQAAGRGLQLLFYSVGIGQISSEVPQNLSASRPQDRQFILSSKKLLLSDSGFYLCAWSLYSGNTIYFGEGSWLTVV.

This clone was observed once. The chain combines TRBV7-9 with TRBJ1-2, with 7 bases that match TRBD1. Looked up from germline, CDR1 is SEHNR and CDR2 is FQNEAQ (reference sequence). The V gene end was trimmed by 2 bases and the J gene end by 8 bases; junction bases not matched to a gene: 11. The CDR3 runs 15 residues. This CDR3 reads CASSLPTDRASGYTF. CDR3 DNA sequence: TGTGCCAGCAGCTTACCCACCGACAGGGCTAGCGGCTACACCTTC.

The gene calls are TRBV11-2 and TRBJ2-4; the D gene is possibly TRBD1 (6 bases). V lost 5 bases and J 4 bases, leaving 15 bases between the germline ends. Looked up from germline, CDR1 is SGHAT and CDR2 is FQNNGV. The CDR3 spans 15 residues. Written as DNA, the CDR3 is TGTGCCAGCAGCCGACCGGGACAAGCTAAAAACATTCAGTACTTC. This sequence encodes CASSRPGQAKNIQYF.

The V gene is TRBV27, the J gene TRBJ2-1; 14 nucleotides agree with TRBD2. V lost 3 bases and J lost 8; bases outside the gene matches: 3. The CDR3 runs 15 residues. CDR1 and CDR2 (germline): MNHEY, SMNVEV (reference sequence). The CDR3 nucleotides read TGTGCCAGCAGTTTGGGACTAGCGGGAGAGTATGAGCAGTTCTTC. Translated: CASSLGLAGEYEQFF.

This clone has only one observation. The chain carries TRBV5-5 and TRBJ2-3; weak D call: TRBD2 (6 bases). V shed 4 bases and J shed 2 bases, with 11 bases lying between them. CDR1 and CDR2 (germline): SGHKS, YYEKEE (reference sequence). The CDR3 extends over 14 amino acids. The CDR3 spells CASSLGGNTDTQYF. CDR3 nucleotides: TGTGCCAGCAGCCTCGGAGGGAACACAGATACGCAGTATTTT.

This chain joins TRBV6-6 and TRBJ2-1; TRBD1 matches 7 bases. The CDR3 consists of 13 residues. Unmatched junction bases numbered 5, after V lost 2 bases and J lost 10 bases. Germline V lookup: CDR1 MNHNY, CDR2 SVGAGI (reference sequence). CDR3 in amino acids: CASSYVGGSEQFF. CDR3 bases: TGTGCCAGCAGTTACGTAGGGGGCAGCGAGCAGTTCTTC.

For the CDR3, the DNA is TGCGCCAGCAGCCGGACTAGCGGGACCCGAACTAGCACAGATACGCAGTATTTT. Protein: CASSRTSGTRTSTDTQYF. V gene TRBV5-1 combines with J gene TRBJ2-3, with TRBD2 matching over 12 bases. The length of the CDR3 is 18 residues. With V trimmed by 4 bases and J by 0 bases, 9 bases remained unmatched. The germline V gene has CDR1 SGHRS and CDR2 YFSETQ.

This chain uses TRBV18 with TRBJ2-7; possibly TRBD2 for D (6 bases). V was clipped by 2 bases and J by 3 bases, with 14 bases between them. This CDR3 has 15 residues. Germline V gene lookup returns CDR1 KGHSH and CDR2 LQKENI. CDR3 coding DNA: TGTGCCAGCTCACCAACTAGCCGCGATGTCTACGAGCAGTACTTC. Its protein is CASSPTSRDVYEQYF.

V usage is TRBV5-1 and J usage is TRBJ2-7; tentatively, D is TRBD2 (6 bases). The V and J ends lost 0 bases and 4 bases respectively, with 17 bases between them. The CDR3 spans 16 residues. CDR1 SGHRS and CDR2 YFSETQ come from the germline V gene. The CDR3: CASSLVASANPYEQYF. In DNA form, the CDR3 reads TGCGCCAGCAGCTTGGTGGCTAGCGCAAACCCATACGAGCAGTACTTC.

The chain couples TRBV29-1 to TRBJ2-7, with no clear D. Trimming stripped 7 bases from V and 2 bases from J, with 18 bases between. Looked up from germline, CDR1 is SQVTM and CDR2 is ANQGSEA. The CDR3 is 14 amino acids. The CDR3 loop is CSGPRRSLTYEQYF. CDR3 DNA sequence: TGCAGCGGGCCCCGCAGGTCCTTAACCTACGAGCAGTACTTC.

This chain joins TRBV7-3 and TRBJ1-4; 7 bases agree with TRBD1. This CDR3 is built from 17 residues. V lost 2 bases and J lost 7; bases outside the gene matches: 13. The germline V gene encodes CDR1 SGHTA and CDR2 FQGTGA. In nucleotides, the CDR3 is TGTGCCAGCAGCTTATTTTTTTTCAGGACAGGACTTGAAAAACTGTTTTTT. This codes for CASSLFFFRTGLEKLFF. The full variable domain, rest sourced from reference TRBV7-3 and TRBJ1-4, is GAGVSQTPSNKVTEKGKYVELRCDPISGHTALYWYRQSLGQGPEFLIYFQGTGAADDSGLPNDRFFAVRPEGSVSTLKIQRTERGDSAVYLCASSLFFFRTGLEKLFFGSGTQLSVL.

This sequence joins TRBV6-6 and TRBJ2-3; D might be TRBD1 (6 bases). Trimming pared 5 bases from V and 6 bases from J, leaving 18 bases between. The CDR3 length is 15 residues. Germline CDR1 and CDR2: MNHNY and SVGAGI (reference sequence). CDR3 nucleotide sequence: TGTGCCAGCAGTCGAGGCCGCACGCAGGGGGATACGCAGTATTTT. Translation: CASSRGRTQGDTQYF.

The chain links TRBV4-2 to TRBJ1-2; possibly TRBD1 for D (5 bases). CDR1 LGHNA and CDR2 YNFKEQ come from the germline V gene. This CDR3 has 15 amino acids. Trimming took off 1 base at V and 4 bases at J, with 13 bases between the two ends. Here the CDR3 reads CASSQGEGVGYGYTF. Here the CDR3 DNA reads TGTGCCAGCAGCCAAGGCGAAGGGGTAGGCTATGGCTACACCTTC.

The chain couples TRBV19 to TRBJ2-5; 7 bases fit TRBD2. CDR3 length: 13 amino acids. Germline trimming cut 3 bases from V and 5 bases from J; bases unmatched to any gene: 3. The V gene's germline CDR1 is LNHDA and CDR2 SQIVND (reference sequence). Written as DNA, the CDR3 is TGTGCCAGTAGTATGGGAGGGGCCGAGACCCAGTACTTC. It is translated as CASSMGGAETQYF.

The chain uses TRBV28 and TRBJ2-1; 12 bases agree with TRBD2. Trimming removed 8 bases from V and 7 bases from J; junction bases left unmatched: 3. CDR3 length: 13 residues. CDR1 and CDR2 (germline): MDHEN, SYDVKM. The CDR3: CASGLAGWNEQFF. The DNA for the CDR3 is TGTGCCAGCGGACTAGCGGGGTGGAATGAGCAGTTCTTC.

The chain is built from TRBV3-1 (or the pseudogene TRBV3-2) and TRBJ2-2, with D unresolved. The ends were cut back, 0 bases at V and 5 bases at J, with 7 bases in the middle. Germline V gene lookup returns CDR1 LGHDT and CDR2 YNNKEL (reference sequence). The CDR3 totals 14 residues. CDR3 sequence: CASSQDPRTGELFF. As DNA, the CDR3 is TGTGCCAGCAGCCAAGATCCGAGGACCGGGGAGCTGTTTTTT.